These 31 T cell receptor beta chains were sequenced from one sample in a study of CXCR3-negative and CXCR3-positive naive CD8 T cells. Carrying UMI labels, the TRB cDNA libraries were prepared through 5' RACE. TCRdb reprocessed the 5' RACE reads and keeps a single row for each CDR3 protein, giving no DNA. Its table lists around 140,000 distinct CDR3 sequences. Sequencing was carried out using naive CXCR3- CD8+ T cells from blood. The sample's subset: CD45RO-CCR7+CD27+CD95- naive CD8+ T cells lacking CXCR3 (TNR3-). The source is a human donor in good health. Some clones in this sample may be carry-over from other donors' samples.

V and J are TRBV12-3 or TRBV12-4 and TRBJ2-7; TCRdb proposes TRBD2, but this gene call is untestable without DNA. The CDR3 length is 15 residues. CDR3 protein: CASSLLIRGNDEQYF.

This chain joins TRBV28 and TRBJ1-2; the TCRdb call, TRBD1, lacks DNA for checking. This CDR3 is 14 amino acids long. Per germline, CDR1 MDHEN and CDR2 SYDVKM. The CDR3 here is CASSSTGGGYGYTF.

CDR3 in amino acids: CATSDGPGADTDTQYF. The chain links TRBV24-1 to TRBJ2-3; the D gene TCRdb calls, TRBD1, cannot be checked with no DNA. The CDR3 is 16 residues long. The germline V gene has CDR1 KGHDR and CDR2 SFDVKD.

The gene calls are TRBV28 and TRBJ2-7; without DNA, the TCRdb call of TRBD2 cannot be checked. The germline V gene encodes CDR1 MDHEN and CDR2 SYDVKM. This CDR3 is 15 amino acids long. The CDR3 sequence: CASSFYAHQGHEQYF. The variable domain in full, with the rest retrieved from reference TRBV28 and TRBJ2-7, is DVKVTQSSRYLVKRTGEKVFLECVQDMDHENMFWYRQDPGLGLRLIYFSYDVKMKEKGDIPEGYSVSREKKERFSLILESASTNQTSMYLCASSFYAHQGHEQYFGPGTRLTVT.

The J gene is TRBJ2-7, the V gene TRBV28; the TCRdb D gene call, TRBD1, has no DNA to confirm it. Germline loops: CDR1 MDHEN, CDR2 SYDVKM. The CDR3 spans 14 residues. This CDR3 reads CASSSRTGPHEQYF.

The chain recombines TRBV11-2 with TRBJ2-3. The CDR3 sequence is 13 residues long. Germline V CDR1 and CDR2: SGHAT, FQNNGV. CDR3 sequence: CASSRAVTDTQYF.

The rearrangement uses TRBV10-3 and TRBJ2-1. The germline gives CDR1 ENHRY, CDR2 SYGVKD. CDR3 length: 12 amino acids. CDR3 residues: CAISQPPNEQFF.

This chain connects TRBV28 to TRBJ2-2; no DNA is available, so the TRBD1 call from TCRdb remains unchecked. Looked up from germline, CDR1 is MDHEN and CDR2 is SYDVKM. The CDR3 has 13 amino acids. This chain's CDR3 is CASSLDPGGELFF.

J is TRBJ1-1 and V is TRBV7-9; checking the TCRdb D call of TRBD1 is not possible without DNA. This CDR3 is built from 14 residues. The germline V gene has CDR1 SEHNR and CDR2 FQNEAQ (reference sequence). CDR3 region: CASSLGVGDSEAFF.

V usage is TRBV27 and J usage is TRBJ1-5; TCRdb outputs TRBD1, but without DNA this stays unchecked. This CDR3 has 15 residues. In germline, CDR1 is MNHEY, CDR2 SMNVEV (reference sequence). This CDR3 reads CASIPDSYSNQPQHF.

The rearrangement uses TRBV2 and TRBJ2-7. The CDR3 consists of 12 residues. Germline CDR1 is SNHLY and CDR2 is FYNNEI. This CDR3 is CASSESNSEEYF.

The chain uses TRBV7-9 and TRBJ2-7; lacking DNA, the TRBD2 call made by TCRdb goes unchecked. CDR3 size: 14 residues. The germline CDR1 and CDR2 sequences are SEHNR and FQNEAQ (reference sequence). The CDR3 sequence: CASSLSIAGYEKYF.

CDR3: CASSYGQDYGYTF. The chain carries TRBV6-5 and TRBJ1-2; TCRdb's D call of TRBD1 is untestable without DNA. CDR3 length: 13 amino acids. Germline loops: CDR1 MNHEY, CDR2 SVGAGI.

The gene calls are TRBV29-1 and TRBJ2-1. Looked up from germline, CDR1 is SQVTM and CDR2 is ANQGSEA. This CDR3 has 13 amino acids. This CDR3 reads CSVVGWGHSEQFF.

The chain is built from TRBV7-6 and TRBJ2-7; the D call from TCRdb, TRBD2, cannot be confirmed without DNA. The CDR3 is made up of 14 amino acids. Germline CDR1 SGHVS, CDR2 FNYEAQ. The chain's CDR3 is CASSKNPGAYEQYF.

The gene calls are TRBV6-1 and TRBJ2-1; TCRdb lists TRBD2, though no DNA is available to test this call. Germline CDR1 reads MNHNS; CDR2 reads SASEGT. This CDR3 comprises 15 residues. The CDR3 region is CASSVSGGAYNEQFF.

The chain couples TRBV15 to TRBJ2-1; TCRdb reports TRBD2, a call that lacks DNA to check it against. Germline V CDR1 and CDR2: LNHNV, YYDKDF (reference sequence). The CDR3 has 17 amino acids. CDR3 sequence: CATSPGRRASLGDEQFF.

The chain recombines TRBV28 with TRBJ1-5; TCRdb lists TRBD1, though no DNA is available to test this call. The CDR3 is made up of 16 amino acids. The V gene's germline CDR1 is MDHEN and CDR2 SYDVKM. The CDR3 sequence is CASSGQGSLISWPQHF.

This chain joins TRBV12-3 or TRBV12-4 and TRBJ1-1. The CDR3 length is 12 residues. Here the CDR3 reads CASSSLGPWAFF.

The chain employs TRBV11-2 and TRBJ2-3; no DNA is available, so the TRBD1 call from TCRdb remains unchecked. Germline-derived CDR1 and CDR2 are SGHAT and FQNNGV. The CDR3 runs 14 residues. CDR3 loop: CASRGQGPPDTQYF.

The chain couples TRBV15 to TRBJ2-1; TCRdb designates TRBD1, a call that cannot be tested without DNA. The length of the CDR3 is 16 residues. CDR1 and CDR2 (germline): LNHNV, YYDKDF (reference sequence). The chain's CDR3 is CATSRERTGGLDEQFF.

The chain is built from TRBV19 and TRBJ1-1. The CDR3 loop spans 16 amino acids. The germline V gene has CDR1 LNHDA and CDR2 SQIVND (reference sequence). This CDR3 is CATDLGDGRVRTEAFF.

This chain uses TRBV5-1 with TRBJ2-7; with no DNA, the TCRdb D assignment of TRBD1 cannot be verified. The CDR3 has 17 amino acids. CDR1 SGHRS and CDR2 YFSETQ come from the germline V gene. CDR3: CASSLGFGGDTLYEQYF.

The J gene is TRBJ2-7, the V gene TRBV21-1; lacking DNA, the TRBD1 call made by TCRdb goes unchecked. TRBV21-1 has pseudogene status. There are 15 residues in the CDR3. The CDR3 protein is CASTSSGTEKNEQYF.

The rearrangement links TRBV7-6 to TRBJ1-1. The CDR3 extends over 13 amino acids. Looked up from germline, CDR1 is SGHVS and CDR2 is FNYEAQ. This chain's CDR3 is CASSLEVHTEAFF.

The CDR3 loop reads CASSVGVGGGPGGSYEQYF. The V call is TRBV9, the J call TRBJ2-7; TCRdb indicates TRBD2, and absent DNA this call remains unverified. This CDR3 contains 19 residues. Germline values: CDR1 SGDLS, CDR2 YYNGEE.

CDR3 region: CASSREVYDTQYF. The chain carries TRBV5-1 and TRBJ2-3; TCRdb names TRBD1, which stays unverified in the absence of DNA. Looked up from germline, CDR1 is SGHRS and CDR2 is YFSETQ. The CDR3 has 13 residues.

The CDR3 reads CASSLSISQGRHSPLHF. The genes are TRBV12-3 or TRBV12-4 and TRBJ1-6; there is no DNA to check the TCRdb D call of TRBD1. The CDR3 length is 17 residues.

The J gene is TRBJ2-7, the V gene TRBV29-1; there is no DNA to check the TCRdb D call of TRBD2. The CDR3 loop spans 13 amino acids. Germline V lookup: CDR1 SQVTM, CDR2 ANQGSEA. CDR3 in amino acids: CSVLVGSGDEQYF.

This sequence joins TRBV7-9 and TRBJ2-7; without DNA, the TCRdb call of TRBD1 cannot be checked. Germline V gene lookup returns CDR1 SEHNR and CDR2 FQNEAQ (reference sequence). The CDR3 is 15 amino acids. CDR3 loop: CASSLRGRASYEQYF.

V and J are TRBV7-2 and TRBJ2-3; TCRdb's assignment of TRBD2 cannot be checked, as there is no DNA. The CDR3 extends over 18 amino acids. Germline values: CDR1 SGHTA, CDR2 FQGNSA. The CDR3 spells CASSLALAGVPTTDTQYF.